The TCR beta chain described here comes from a study of blood T cell repertoires in COVID-19. In the study overall: The cDNA or gDNA used as material had been derived from T cells, B-cell-depleted T cells, or PBMCs.

The CDR3 loop spans 12 amino acids. V was clipped by 9 bases and J by 6 bases, with 12 bases between them. TCRdb keeps only in-frame clones here, not all; method: immunoSEQ multiplex PCR. The profile shows 200,000 to 300,000 clones, about 90% of them singletons. The sample comprised peripheral blood. The origin of this receptor is a young woman who had recovered from COVID-19. The rearrangement joins TRBV12-3 or TRBV12-4 to TRBJ1-5; unclear D gene. CDR3 residues: CASSRPSQPQHF. CDR3 in DNA: TGTGCCAGTTCCCGTCCTAGTCAGCCCCAGCATTTT.